The 20 T cell receptor beta chains below all came from one sample that was sequenced in a study of blood T cell repertoires in COVID-19. Produced via immunoSEQ multiplex PCR; TCRdb's table is partial and in-frame only. The sample includes 64,000 or so clones, more than 75% seen only once; the top ten take 10% to 15%. Sequenced: peripheral blood. The receptors originated from a human donor in a cohort sampled during active COVID-19.

V is TRBV27 and J is TRBJ1-2; D call uncertain. This CDR3 is built from 13 residues. From germline, CDR1 is MNHEY and CDR2 SMNVEV (reference sequence). V lost 4 bases and J 7 bases, leaving 13 bases between the germline ends. The CDR3 DNA reads TGTGCCAGCAGTTCCCTGACAATCTCTGGCTACACCTTC. This codes for CASSSLTISGYTF.

This chain uses TRBV12-3 or TRBV12-4 with TRBJ2-3; 11 bases map to TRBD2. This CDR3 is 13 amino acids long. The V and J ends lost 6 bases and 4 bases, in that order; junction bases with no gene match: 0. The CDR3 DNA is TGTGCCAGCAGACTAGCGGGAGCAGATACGCAGTATTTT. Its translation: CASRLAGADTQYF.

In the case of this clone: The limits of the CDR3 on the DNA are not certain, so only TCRdb's listed CDR3 is given. The J gene is TRBJ2-3, the V gene TRBV11-2; the D call TRBD1 from the table was never checked on the DNA. Germline lookup yields CDR1 SGHAT and CDR2 FQNNGV. The length of the CDR3 is 16 amino acids, counting both ends. CDR3 sequence reads: CASSLEFGQGTDTQYF.

This chain uses TRBV2 with TRBJ2-7; maybe TRBD2 (6 bases). This CDR3 comprises 16 residues. Germline CDR1 is SNHLY and CDR2 is FYNNEI. Trimming stripped 10 bases from V and 0 bases from J, with 22 bases between. CDR3 region: CANTAVGTGSSYEQYF. CDR3 nucleotide sequence: TGTGCCAACACGGCTGTCGGGACTGGGAGCTCCTACGAGCAGTACTTC.

The chain carries TRBV18 and TRBJ2-2; TRBD1 matches at 9 bases. Per the germline V gene, CDR1 is KGHSH and CDR2 is LQKENI. The CDR3 consists of 15 residues. J gave up 6 bases and V 4 bases, and 6 bases lay outside the gene matches. CDR3 DNA sequence: TGTGCCAGCTCACGACGACAGGGGGACCCCGGGGAGCTGTTTTTT. Its translation is CASSRRQGDPGELFF.

The chain uses TRBV6-5 and TRBJ2-3; TRBD1 aligns across 8 bases. From germline, CDR1 is MNHEY and CDR2 SVGAGI. Unmatched junction bases numbered 6, after V lost 0 bases and J lost 4 bases. The CDR3 contains 16 residues. The CDR3 loop is CASSYSSQGAADTQYF. CDR3 in DNA: TGTGCCAGCAGTTACTCGAGTCAGGGGGCTGCAGATACGCAGTATTTT.

The V call is TRBV2, the J call TRBJ1-2; 8 bases are a match to TRBD1. The J segment lost 5 bases and the V segment lost 5 bases, leaving 4 bases of the junction unmatched. The CDR3 length is 13 residues. Germline V gene lookup returns CDR1 SNHLY and CDR2 FYNNEI. In nucleotides, the CDR3 is TGTGCCAGCAGTCGACAGGGGAAATATGGCTACACCTTC. Its translation is CASSRQGKYGYTF.

V gene TRBV29-1 combines with J gene TRBJ1-1; the match to TRBD1 covers 7 bases. CDR1 is SQVTM and CDR2 is ANQGSEA in the germline V gene. This CDR3 is 14 amino acids long. J gave up 1 base and V 6 bases, and 8 bases lay outside the gene matches. Here the CDR3 reads CSVSPTGTNTEAFF. The CDR3, as DNA: TGCAGCGTGTCCCCGACAGGGACGAACACTGAAGCTTTCTTT. The variable domain in full, with the rest retrieved from reference TRBV29-1 and TRBJ1-1, is SAVISQKPSRDICQRGTSLTIQCQVDSQVTMMFWYRQQPGQSLTLIATANQGSEATYESGFVIDKFPISRPNLTFSTLTVSNMSPEDSSIYLCSVSPTGTNTEAFFGQGTRLTVV.

The chain joins TRBV19 to TRBJ2-1, with D perhaps TRBD2 (6 bases). The V gene's germline CDR1 is LNHDA and CDR2 SQIVND (reference sequence). CDR3 size: 16 residues. V lost 3 bases, J lost 7 bases, and 19 bases lay in between. The CDR3 protein is CASSIGRLRGGNEQFF. The DNA for the CDR3 is TGTGCCAGTAGTATCGGCCGGCTGCGTGGAGGGAATGAGCAGTTCTTC.

This chain uses TRBV29-1 with TRBJ2-3; tentative D call: TRBD1 (6 bases). The CDR3 is 13 residues long. The V and J ends lost 1 base and 10 bases respectively, with 15 bases between them. The V gene's germline CDR1 is SQVTM and CDR2 ANQGSEA. This CDR3 reads CSVEGQGKNSQYF. The CDR3 nucleotides are TGCAGCGTTGAAGGTCAGGGGAAGAATTCGCAGTATTTT.

The chain has TRBV6-5 and TRBJ1-1, with D maybe TRBD1 (6 bases). Germline V CDR1 and CDR2: MNHEY, SVGAGI. This CDR3 region has 13 residues. V was clipped by 5 bases and J by 5 bases, with 12 bases between them. CDR3 DNA sequence: TGTGCCAGCAGTACAACAGGGAGAACTGAAGCTTTCTTT. The encoded protein is CASSTTGRTEAFF.

This clone was recorded only once. The rearrangement links TRBV19 to TRBJ1-5; D is unclear. The CDR3 is made up of 12 amino acids. Germline-derived CDR1 and CDR2 are LNHDA and SQIVND (reference sequence). Trimming removed 3 bases at V and 7 bases at J, with 7 bases between. The CDR3 DNA reads as TGTGCCAGTAGTATTCTCGGGCAGCCCCAGCATTTT. Its translation is CASSILGQPQHF.

The chain carries TRBV6-5 and TRBJ1-5, with 7 bases aligning to TRBD1. Losses at the gene ends were 6 bases for V and 4 bases for J; bases not matched to a gene: 6. Germline CDR1 and CDR2: MNHEY and SVGAGI. The CDR3 sequence is 14 residues long. The CDR3 protein is CASRRLTGNQPQHF. CDR3 DNA: TGTGCCAGCAGACGCCTGACAGGGAATCAGCCCCAGCATTTT.

V gene TRBV9 combines with J gene TRBJ2-7; 9 nucleotides line up with TRBD1. Germline assignment: CDR1 SGDLS and CDR2 YYNGEE. J lost 2 bases, V lost 3 bases, and 6 bases had no gene match. CDR3 length: 15 amino acids. The CDR3 reads CASSERWTGAYEQYV. CDR3 nucleotides: TGTGCCAGCAGCGAGAGGTGGACAGGGGCCTACGAGCAGTACGTC.

This chain uses TRBV11-3 with TRBJ2-3, with a tentative D call TRBD1 (5 bases). The germline V and J ends were trimmed by 0 bases and 0 bases, with 16 bases remaining between them. CDR1 and CDR2 from the germline V gene are SGHNT and YENEEA. CDR3 length: 18 residues. The DNA for the CDR3 is TGTGCCAGCAGCTTAGAGGGGTGGACAAACGGTAGCACAGATACGCAGTATTTT. Residues: CASSLEGWTNGSTDTQYF.

This chain connects TRBV18 to TRBJ2-2, with 8 bases lining up with TRBD1. Trimming removed 8 bases from V and 0 bases from J; junction bases left unmatched: 5. The CDR3 totals 15 residues. The germline CDR1 and CDR2 sequences are KGHSH and LQKENI. CDR3 loop: CASTKTGANTGELFF. CDR3 nucleotide sequence: TGTGCCAGCACGAAGACAGGGGCGAACACCGGGGAGCTGTTTTTT.

J is TRBJ1-4 and V is TRBV18; 8 bases are a match to TRBD1. Trimming took 8 bases from V and 5 from J; bases not matched to a gene: 13. The CDR3 length is 16 residues. Germline V gene sequence: CDR1 KGHSH, CDR2 LQKENI. This CDR3 reads CASTRTGPVQNEKLFF. Here the CDR3 DNA reads TGTGCCAGCACTCGGACAGGGCCAGTGCAAAATGAAAAACTGTTTTTT.

The gene calls are TRBV24-1 and TRBJ1-2, with TRBD1 identical over 10 bases. Germline V gives CDR1 KGHDR, CDR2 SFDVKD. V trimming: 3 bases; J trimming: 4 bases; junction bases outside the gene matches: 13. The CDR3 length is 18 residues. The CDR3 loop is CATSDEATTGGMGYGYTF. In DNA, the CDR3 is TGTGCCACCAGTGATGAGGCTACGACAGGGGGCATGGGCTATGGCTACACCTTC.

The rearrangement uses TRBV25-1 and TRBJ2-5, with TRBD1 matching 7 bases. The CDR3 sequence is 14 residues long. Unmatched junction bases numbered 1, after V lost 1 base and J lost 2 bases. Germline assignment: CDR1 MGHDK and CDR2 SYGVNS. CDR3 protein: CASSEWTGQETQYF. In DNA, the CDR3 is TGTGCCAGCAGTGAATGGACAGGTCAAGAGACCCAGTACTTC.

V is TRBV3-1 (or the pseudogene TRBV3-2) and J is TRBJ1-2; D uncertain. The CDR3 is made up of 16 amino acids. The germline V gene has CDR1 LGHDT and CDR2 YNNKEL (reference sequence). The V and J ends lost 0 bases and 6 bases respectively, with 17 bases between them. The CDR3 DNA reads as TGTGCCAGCAGCCAAGATTTACCGGGAAGAGGTCATGGCTACACCTTC. Its translation: CASSQDLPGRGHGYTF.